The 18 T cell receptor beta chains given below trace back to one sample, sequenced in a study of T cell repertoires in cytomegalovirus infection. TCRdb re-called the reads with MiXCR, one entry per CDR3 protein. The sample records about 530,000 distinct CDR3 sequences, 26% being singletons. The sample consisted of PBMCs. The receptors were gathered from a human donor in good health (CMV status not recorded). Some clones in this sample may be carry-over from other donors' samples.

In its sample, this clonotype was seen a few times. The chain carries TRBV15 and TRBJ2-3, with 10 bases that match TRBD1. The junction had 8 bases not matched to a gene; V was cut back by 6 bases and J by 5 bases. Germline V gives CDR1 LNHNV, CDR2 YYDKDF (reference sequence). This CDR3 has 15 amino acids. For the CDR3, the DNA is TGTGCCACCAGGGGAGACAGGGGGCTTGGAGATACGCAGTATTTT. Its translation is CATRGDRGLGDTQYF.

In this sample, this clonotype turned up a few times. The chain has TRBV15 and TRBJ2-4; tentatively, D is TRBD2 (6 bases). The germline V gene has CDR1 LNHNV and CDR2 YYDKDF (reference sequence). This CDR3 spans 14 amino acids. Trimming removed 0 bases from V and 11 bases from J, with 14 bases in between. The CDR3 reads CATSRDTGLALQYF. The CDR3 DNA follows: TGTGCCACCAGCAGAGATACGGGCCTAGCGCTTCAGTACTTC.

At least ten counts were recorded for this clonotype. The rearrangement uses TRBV20-1 and TRBJ2-7; no clear D. V was clipped by 1 base and J by 5 bases, with 6 bases between them. CDR3 length: 11 amino acids. From germline, CDR1 is DFQATT and CDR2 SNEGSKA (reference sequence). The DNA of the CDR3 is TGCAGTGCTAGAGTCTTGAACGAGCAGTACTTC. Translated: CSARVLNEQYF.

V usage is TRBV5-3 and J usage is TRBJ2-3; D is uncertain. TRBV5-3 belongs to the ORF category, with a function that is uncertain. The V gene lost 8 bases and the J gene lost 3 bases, with 16 bases spanning the gap. The CDR3 sequence is 14 residues long. The CDR3 loop reads CASSRPRETDTQYF. Written as DNA, the CDR3 is TGTGCCAGCAGCCGACCCCGCGAAACAGATACGCAGTATTTT.

The chain uses TRBV28 and TRBJ1-1; 9 bases line up with TRBD1. Germline CDR1 MDHEN, CDR2 SYDVKM. The CDR3 runs 15 residues. Trimming removed 2 bases from V and 5 bases from J; junction bases left unmatched: 6. CDR3 DNA sequence: TGTGCCAGCAGTTTAGTCCCGGGACAGGGAACTGAAGCTTTCTTT. Its translation is CASSLVPGQGTEAFF.

This chain uses TRBV25-1 with TRBJ1-1; 10 nucleotides match TRBD1. Losses at the gene ends were 6 bases for V and 1 base for J; bases not matched to a gene: 2. Germline V CDR1 and CDR2: MGHDK, SYGVNS. The CDR3 runs to 14 residues. CDR3 sequence: CASRTGGANTEAFF. The DNA of the CDR3 is TGTGCCAGCAGGACAGGGGGCGCGAACACTGAAGCTTTCTTT.

The chain carries TRBV20-1 and TRBJ2-1, with TRBD2 matching 7 bases. The germline V gene encodes CDR1 DFQATT and CDR2 SNEGSKA (reference sequence). This CDR3 contains 14 residues. V dropped 3 bases and J dropped 1; count of bases not matched to a gene: 3. CDR3 coding DNA: TGCAGTGCTAGTAAGCGGGATTCCTACAATGAGCAGTTCTTC. It encodes CSASKRDSYNEQFF.

This chain uses TRBV5-4 with TRBJ2-1, with TRBD2 identical over 13 bases. This CDR3 comprises 14 residues. CDR1 is SGHNT, CDR2 YYREEE, per germline (reference sequence). Unmatched junction bases numbered 3, after V lost 5 bases and J lost 7 bases. In nucleotides, the CDR3 is TGTGCCAGCAGACTAGCGGGAGGGGGAAATGAGCAGTTCTTC. Its protein product is CASRLAGGGNEQFF. Filled out from reference TRBV5-4 and TRBJ2-1, the complete variable domain reads ETGVTQSPTHLIKTRGQQVTLRCSSQSGHNTVSWYQQALGQGPQFIFQYYREEENGRGNFPPRFSGLQFPNYSSELNVNALELDDSALYLCASRLAGGGNEQFFGPGTRLTVL.

This clonotype was seen at least ten times. The chain joins TRBV7-9 to TRBJ1-1; D possibly corresponds to TRBD1 (5 bases). This CDR3 is 16 amino acids long. Germline V CDR1 and CDR2: SEHNR, FQNEAQ (reference sequence). The V end was cut by 2 bases, the J end by 5 bases, with 18 bases between. The CDR3 DNA follows: TGTGCCAGCAGCTTACCGCCGGGCCCTAAGGGGACTGAAGCTTTCTTT. Protein: CASSLPPGPKGTEAFF.

This chain links TRBV7-2 with TRBJ2-5; D is uncertain. V was pared by 5 bases and J by 7 bases, with 23 bases between. Germline CDR1 and CDR2: SGHTA and FQGNSA. The CDR3 has 16 residues. CDR3 residues: CASSQGRPPPPATQYF. CDR3 DNA: TGTGCCAGCAGCCAAGGCCGACCTCCACCGCCAGCGACCCAGTACTTC.

This clonotype occurred a few times. The chain joins TRBV27 to TRBJ2-7; the D is unclear. Trimming cost V 9 bases and J 1 base, with 13 bases left between them. Germline-derived CDR1 and CDR2 are MNHEY and SMNVEV (reference sequence). The CDR3 runs to 13 residues. CDR3 bases: TGTGCCAGTCGACCGATCCTTTCCTACGAGCAGTACGTC. This translates into CASRPILSYEQYV.

In this sample, this clonotype turned up many times. The chain is built from TRBV6-5 and TRBJ1-4, with 7 bases matching TRBD1. V gave up 2 bases and J gave up 5 bases; unmatched junction bases: 11. The CDR3 consists of 17 residues. Germline V CDR1 and CDR2: MNHEY, SVGAGI. CDR3 bases: TGTGCCAGCAGTTACCGGAAGGCAGGGGGTTGGAATGAAAAACTGTTTTTT. This sequence encodes CASSYRKAGGWNEKLFF.

This clonotype was detected ten times or more. This chain links TRBV7-2 with TRBJ1-4; no reliable D call. Trimming left V 0 bases short and J 0 bases short, with 8 bases between. The CDR3 sequence is 16 residues long. Germline lookup yields CDR1 SGHTA and CDR2 FQGNSA. The CDR3 loop is CASSLAPSTTNEKLFF. CDR3 sequence (DNA): TGTGCCAGCAGCTTAGCCCCCTCAACAACTAATGAAAAACTGTTTTTT.

The rearrangement joins TRBV19 to TRBJ2-7, with 7 positions matching TRBD2. This CDR3 is 15 amino acids long. In germline, CDR1 is LNHDA, CDR2 SQIVND (reference sequence). Germline trimming cut 10 bases from V and 0 bases from J; bases unmatched to any gene: 12. CDR3 nucleotides: TGTGCCACTTCCTTTAGCGGGTCCGTCTCCTACGAGCAGTACTTC. Translated, it gives CATSFSGSVSYEQYF.

This clonotype was observed many times. The chain couples TRBV7-2 to TRBJ2-7, with 10 positions matching TRBD1. V dropped 3 bases and J dropped 5; count of bases not matched to a gene: 1. The V gene's germline CDR1 is SGHTA and CDR2 FQGNSA. The CDR3 consists of 13 residues. CDR3 DNA sequence: TGTGCCAGCAGCTTGACAGGGGGCGACGAGCAGTACTTC. Protein sequence: CASSLTGGDEQYF.

This clonotype was observed many times. The chain carries TRBV12-3 or TRBV12-4 and TRBJ1-6; 9 bases agree with TRBD1. V lost 5 bases, J lost 0 bases, and 2 bases stayed unmatched. The CDR3 runs 16 residues. The CDR3 spells CASSETGGSYNSPLHF. The CDR3, as DNA: TGTGCCAGCAGTGAGACAGGGGGCTCCTATAATTCACCCCTCCACTTT.

The chain recombines TRBV15 with TRBJ2-3, with no clear D. V was pared by 0 bases and J by 5 bases, with 9 bases between. The CDR3 has 14 amino acids. Germline-derived CDR1 and CDR2 are LNHNV and YYDKDF (reference sequence). CDR3 DNA: TGTGCCACCAGCAGAGATCCTCTCAGAGATACGCAGTATTTT. This sequence encodes CATSRDPLRDTQYF.

This clonotype was seen only a few times. The V gene is TRBV7-9, the J gene TRBJ2-1; D remains ambiguous. V was shortened by 2 bases and J by 6 bases, with 14 bases between the two germline ends. The CDR3 totals 15 residues. Germline assignment: CDR1 SEHNR and CDR2 FQNEAQ (reference sequence). CDR3 sequence: CASSLPLATLNEQFF. DNA of the CDR3: TGTGCCAGCAGCTTACCCCTCGCGACTCTCAATGAGCAGTTCTTC.